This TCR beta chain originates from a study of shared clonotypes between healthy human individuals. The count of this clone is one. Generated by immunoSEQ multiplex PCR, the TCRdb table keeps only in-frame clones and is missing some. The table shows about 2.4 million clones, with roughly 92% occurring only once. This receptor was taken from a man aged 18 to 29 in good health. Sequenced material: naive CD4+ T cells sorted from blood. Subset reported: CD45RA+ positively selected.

Here the CDR3 reads CASSPLSSMNTGELFF. CDR3 coding DNA: TGTGCCAGCTCACCCCTGTCGTCGATGAACACCGGGGAGCTGTTTTTT. The chain carries TRBV18 and TRBJ2-2; no clear D gene. The CDR3 is 16 amino acids. Germline assignment: CDR1 KGHSH and CDR2 LQKENI. V was trimmed by 3 bases and J by 1 base, leaving 12 bases between them. The variable domain in full, completed from reference TRBV18 and TRBJ2-2, reads NAGVMQNPRHLVRRRGQEARLRCSPMKGHSHVYWYRQLPEEGLKFMVYLQKENIIDESGMPKERFSAEFPKEGPSILRIQQVVRGDSAAYFCASSPLSSMNTGELFFGEGSRLTVL.